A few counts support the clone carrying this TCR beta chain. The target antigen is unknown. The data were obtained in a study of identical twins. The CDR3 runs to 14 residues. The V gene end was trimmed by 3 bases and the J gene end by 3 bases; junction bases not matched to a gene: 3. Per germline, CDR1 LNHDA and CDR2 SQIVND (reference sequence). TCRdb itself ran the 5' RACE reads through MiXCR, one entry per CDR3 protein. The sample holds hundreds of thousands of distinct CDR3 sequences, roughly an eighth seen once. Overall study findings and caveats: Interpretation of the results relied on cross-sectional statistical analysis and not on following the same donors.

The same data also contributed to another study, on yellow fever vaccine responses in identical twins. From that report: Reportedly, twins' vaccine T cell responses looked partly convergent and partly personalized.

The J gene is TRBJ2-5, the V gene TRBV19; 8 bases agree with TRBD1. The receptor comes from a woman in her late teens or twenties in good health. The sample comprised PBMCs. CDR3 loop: CASSIGTGKETQYF. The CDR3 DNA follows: TGTGCCAGTAGTATCGGGACAGGAAAAGAGACCCAGTACTTC.